This T cell receptor beta chain stems from a study of T cells in Graves' hyperthyroidism and ophthalmopathy. Amplified TCR beta CDR3 regions derived from RNA transcripts. Carried out on the TCR CDR3, a first-round RT-PCR used the HTBI primer set. Using its own MiXCR run on the multiplex PCR reads, TCRdb lists one record per CDR3 protein. Of a few hundred thousand distinct CDR3 sequences in the sample, about a fifth were seen once. This clonotype has ten or more counts. Its antigen remains unidentified. Aged 18 to 65, the patients had hyperthyroidism that was newly diagnosed and had lasted under 2 months. General observations from the study: Expanded thyroid clonotypes (above 0.001) were mostly also found in blood.

The trim removed 5 bases at V and 4 bases at J, leaving 7 bases unmatched. The CDR3 totals 14 residues. Germline CDR1 reads MDHEN; CDR2 reads SYDVKM. The chain joins TRBV28 to TRBJ1-1; TRBD1 agrees at 7 bases. Sequenced input: blood. This TCR was sampled from a man aged 18 to 30 with Graves' hyperthyroidism. CDR3 region: CASSGGTEGTEAFF. As DNA, the CDR3 is TGTGCCAGCAGTGGGGGGACAGAGGGCACTGAAGCTTTCTTT. Full variable domain (outside the CDR3, taken from reference TRBV28 and TRBJ1-1): DVKVTQSSRYLVKRTGEKVFLECVQDMDHENMFWYRQDPGLGLRLIYFSYDVKMKEKGDIPEGYSVSREKKERFSLILESASTNQTSMYLCASSGGTEGTEAFFGQGTRLTVV.